The clone carrying this T cell receptor beta chain occurred once. The assay was immunoSEQ multiplex PCR, and TCRdb's table has in-frame clones only and misses some. This table has over 10,000 clones, roughly 90% appearing once. This entry belongs to a study of blood T cell repertoires in COVID-19. Whole-study context: Italy, Spain and the United States were the sources of the convalescent and acute COVID-19 samples.

Sequencing was done on a sample of peripheral blood. This sequence originates from a man between 65 and 85 years old with active COVID-19.

Here the CDR3 reads CASSLVSGGLNTGELFF. The DNA of the CDR3 is TGTGCCAGCAGCTTAGTTTCGGGGGGGCTCAACACCGGGGAGCTGTTTTTT. The chain employs TRBV7-2 and TRBJ2-2; the match to TRBD2 covers 8 bases. Germline CDR1 SGHTA, CDR2 FQGNSA. The trim removed 1 base at V and 2 bases at J, leaving 6 bases unmatched. The CDR3 runs 17 residues. Drawing the rest from reference TRBV7-2 and TRBJ2-2, the complete variable domain is GAGVSQSPSNKVTEKGKDVELRCDPISGHTALYWYRQSLGQGLEFLIYFQGNSAPDKSGLPSDRFSAERTGGSVSTLTIQRTQQEDSAVYLCASSLVSGGLNTGELFFGEGSRLTVL.